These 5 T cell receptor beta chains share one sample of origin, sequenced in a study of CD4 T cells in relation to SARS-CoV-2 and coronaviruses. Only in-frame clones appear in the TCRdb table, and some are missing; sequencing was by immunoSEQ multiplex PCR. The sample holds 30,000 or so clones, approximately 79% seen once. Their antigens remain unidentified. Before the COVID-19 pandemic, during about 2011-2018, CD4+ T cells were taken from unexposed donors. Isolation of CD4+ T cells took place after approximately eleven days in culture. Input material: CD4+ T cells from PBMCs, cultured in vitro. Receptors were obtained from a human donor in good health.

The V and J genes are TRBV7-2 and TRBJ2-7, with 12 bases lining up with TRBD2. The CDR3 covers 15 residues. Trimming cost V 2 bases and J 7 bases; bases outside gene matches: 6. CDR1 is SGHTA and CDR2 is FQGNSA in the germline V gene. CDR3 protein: CASSLYLAGGREQYF. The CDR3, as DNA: TGTGCCAGCAGCTTATACCTAGCGGGGGGGCGAGAGCAGTACTTC.

The CDR3 nucleotides are TGCAGCGTTGAAGACCGCCACAGGGCACCCTACGAGCAGTACTTC. This codes for CSVEDRHRAPYEQYF. The chain couples TRBV29-1 to TRBJ2-7, with a possible D match to TRBD1 (6 bases). CDR1 SQVTM and CDR2 ANQGSEA come from the germline V gene. This CDR3 has 15 residues. Trimming cost V 0 bases and J 2 bases, with 14 bases left between them.

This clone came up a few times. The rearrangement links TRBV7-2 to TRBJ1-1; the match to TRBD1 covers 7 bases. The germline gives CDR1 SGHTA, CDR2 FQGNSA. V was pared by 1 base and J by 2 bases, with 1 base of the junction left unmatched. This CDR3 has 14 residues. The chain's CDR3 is CASSLGTGNTEAFF. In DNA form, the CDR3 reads TGTGCCAGCAGCTTAGGGACAGGAAACACTGAAGCTTTCTTT. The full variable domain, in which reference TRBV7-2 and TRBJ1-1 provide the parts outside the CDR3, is GAGVSQSPSNKVTEKGKDVELRCDPISGHTALYWYRQSLGQGLEFLIYFQGNSAPDKSGLPSDRFSAERTGGSVSTLTIQRTQQEDSAVYLCASSLGTGNTEAFFGQGTRLTVV.

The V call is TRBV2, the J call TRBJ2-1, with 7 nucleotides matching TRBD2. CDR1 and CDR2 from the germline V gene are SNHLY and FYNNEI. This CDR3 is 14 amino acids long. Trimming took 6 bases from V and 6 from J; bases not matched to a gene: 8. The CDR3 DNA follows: TGTGCCAGCAGGACCCTAGCGGCCGGCAATGAGCAGTTCTTC. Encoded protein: CASRTLAAGNEQFF.

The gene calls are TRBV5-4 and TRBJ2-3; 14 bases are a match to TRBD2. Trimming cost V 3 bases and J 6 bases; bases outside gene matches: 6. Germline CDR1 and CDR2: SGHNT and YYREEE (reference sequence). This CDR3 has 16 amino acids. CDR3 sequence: CASSWGRTSGRDTQYF. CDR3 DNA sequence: TGTGCCAGCAGCTGGGGGCGGACTAGCGGGAGGGATACGCAGTATTTT.